These 9 T cell receptor beta chains came from one sample sequenced in a study of T cells in Graves' hyperthyroidism and ophthalmopathy. Template material for amplifying TCR beta CDR3 regions consisted of RNA transcripts. The HTBI set primed first-round TCR CDR3 RT-PCR. MiXCR was run by TCRdb on the multiplex PCR reads, yielding one entry per CDR3 protein. The data hold around 200,000 distinct CDR3 sequences, with about 17% observed a single time. Specimen: blood. The receptors shown here come from a man aged 40-50 years with Graves' hyperthyroidism.

This clonotype was picked up a small number of times. This chain connects TRBV9 to TRBJ1-2, with a weak D call TRBD1 (5 bases). The length of the CDR3 is 15 residues. V lost 0 bases to trimming and J lost 5 bases, with 14 bases between them. Germline V CDR1 and CDR2: SGDLS, YYNGEE. The CDR3 protein is CASSVGQGRFYGYTF. For the CDR3, the DNA is TGTGCCAGCAGCGTAGGGCAGGGACGATTTTATGGCTACACCTTC.

This clonotype was picked up a small number of times. One end of the junction does not line up with germline, which may come from a read error. This sequence joins TRBV20-1 and TRBJ2-3; 11 nucleotides align to TRBD2. CDR1 and CDR2 (germline): DFQATT, SNEGSKA (reference sequence). The CDR3 covers 15 residues. The CDR3 here is CSAISSGGSTGTQYF. As DNA, the CDR3 is TGCAGTGCTATTTCTAGCGGGGGGAGCACAGGTACGCAGTATTTT.

This clonotype was seen repeatedly, ten times or more. This chain links TRBV24-1 with TRBJ2-5; D is undetermined. V gave up 3 bases and J gave up 7 bases, with 11 bases separating them. The germline gives CDR1 KGHDR, CDR2 SFDVKD. The CDR3 sequence is 13 residues long. The CDR3 loop is CATSDLPTGTQYF. Here the CDR3 DNA reads TGTGCCACCAGTGATCTCCCAACTGGGACCCAGTACTTC.

This clonotype was seen more than once but under ten times. The J gene is TRBJ1-1, the V gene TRBV19; D is undetermined. The CDR3 loop spans 16 amino acids. The V gene lost 5 bases and the J gene lost 0 bases, with 16 bases spanning the gap. Germline-derived CDR1 and CDR2 are LNHDA and SQIVND (reference sequence). This CDR3 reads CASSPFVDSMNTEAFF. DNA of the CDR3: TGTGCCAGTAGTCCATTTGTCGACTCTATGAACACTGAAGCTTTCTTT. Full variable domain (missing parts from reference TRBV19 and TRBJ1-1): DGGITQSPKYLFRKEGQNVTLSCEQNLNHDAMYWYRQDPGQGLRLIYYSQIVNDFQKGDIAEGYSVSREKKESFPLTVTSAQKNPTAFYLCASSPFVDSMNTEAFFGQGTRLTVV.

This clonotype has a count of ten or more. The gene calls are TRBV6-2 or TRBV6-3 and TRBJ2-5; D remains unclear. V lost 7 bases and J 5 bases, leaving 17 bases between the germline ends. CDR1 is MNHEY and CDR2 is SVGEGT in the germline V gene. This CDR3 has 14 amino acids. Written as DNA, the CDR3 is TGTGCCAGCAACGGTCTGCAGAGAAGGGAGACCCAGTACTTC. As protein: CASNGLQRRETQYF.

This clonotype showed up many times. V usage is TRBV6-1 and J usage is TRBJ2-5, with 12 nucleotides matching TRBD1. Germline V gene data show CDR1 as MNHNS and CDR2 as SASEGT. Trimming removed 5 bases from V and 6 bases from J; junction bases left unmatched: 4. The CDR3 spans 14 residues. The CDR3 DNA sequence: TGTGCCAGCAGTTCCCGGGACAGGGGGCAGACCCAGTACTTC. Protein product: CASSSRDRGQTQYF.

The table lists this clonotype with many counts. The chain links TRBV12-3 or TRBV12-4 to TRBJ1-5, with D possibly being TRBD1 (6 bases). The V and J ends lost 0 bases and 0 bases respectively, with 12 bases between them. This CDR3 region has 17 residues. CDR3 sequence: CASSLAAGHSSNQPQHF. The CDR3 DNA reads as TGTGCCAGCAGTTTAGCGGCGGGACACAGTAGCAATCAGCCCCAGCATTTT.

The table lists this clonotype with many counts. The rearrangement uses TRBV30 and TRBJ1-3; TRBD1 might be the D (5 bases). The V and J ends lost 3 bases and 0 bases respectively, with 15 bases between them. Germline lookup yields CDR1 GTSNPN and CDR2 SVGIG (reference sequence). CDR3 size: 16 residues. The CDR3, as DNA: TGTGCCTGGAGCTTGGGACTCCATTCCTCTGGAAACACCATATATTTT. Encoded protein: CAWSLGLHSSGNTIYF.

This clonotype was seen repeatedly, ten times or more. The rearrangement links TRBV28 to TRBJ2-1, with 10 bases aligning to TRBD1. The J segment lost 9 bases and the V segment lost 5 bases, leaving 10 bases of the junction unmatched. This CDR3 comprises 15 residues. Germline assignment: CDR1 MDHEN and CDR2 SYDVKM. Written as DNA, the CDR3 is TGTGCCAGCAGTCCCACCGGGACAGGGGATACTGAGCAGTTCTTC. It yields the protein CASSPTGTGDTEQFF.